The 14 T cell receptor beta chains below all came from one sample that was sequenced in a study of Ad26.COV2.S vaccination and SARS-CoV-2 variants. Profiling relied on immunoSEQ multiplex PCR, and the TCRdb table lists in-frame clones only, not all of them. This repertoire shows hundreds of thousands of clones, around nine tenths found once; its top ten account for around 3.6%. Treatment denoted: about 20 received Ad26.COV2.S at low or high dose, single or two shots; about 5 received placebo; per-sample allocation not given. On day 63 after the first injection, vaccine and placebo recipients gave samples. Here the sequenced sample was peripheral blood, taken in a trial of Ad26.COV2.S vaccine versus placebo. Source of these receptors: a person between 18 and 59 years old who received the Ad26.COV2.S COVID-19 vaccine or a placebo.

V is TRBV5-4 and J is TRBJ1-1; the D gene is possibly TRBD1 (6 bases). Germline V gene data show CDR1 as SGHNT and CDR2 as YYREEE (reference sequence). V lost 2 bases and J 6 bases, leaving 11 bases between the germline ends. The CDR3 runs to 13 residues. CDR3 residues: CASSFGGGPEAFF. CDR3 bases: TGTGCCAGCAGCTTTGGGGGCGGCCCTGAAGCTTTCTTT.

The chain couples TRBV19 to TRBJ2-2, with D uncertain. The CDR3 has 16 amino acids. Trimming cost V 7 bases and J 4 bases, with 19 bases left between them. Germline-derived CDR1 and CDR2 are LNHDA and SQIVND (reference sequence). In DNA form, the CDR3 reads TGTGCCAGTACATATAAGAGGTGGTCGGGCACCGGGGAGCTGTTTTTT. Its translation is CASTYKRWSGTGELFF. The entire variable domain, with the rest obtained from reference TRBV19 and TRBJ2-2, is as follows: DGGITQSPKYLFRKEGQNVTLSCEQNLNHDAMYWYRQDPGQGLRLIYYSQIVNDFQKGDIAEGYSVSREKKESFPLTVTSAQKNPTAFYLCASTYKRWSGTGELFFGEGSRLTVL.

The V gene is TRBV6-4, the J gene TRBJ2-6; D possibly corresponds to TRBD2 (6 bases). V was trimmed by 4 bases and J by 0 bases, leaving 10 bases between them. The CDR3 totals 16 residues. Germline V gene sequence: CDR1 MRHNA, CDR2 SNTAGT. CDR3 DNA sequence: TGTGCCAGCAGTGGGTCTAGCGACTCTGGGGCCAACGTCCTGACTTTC. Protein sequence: CASSGSSDSGANVLTF.

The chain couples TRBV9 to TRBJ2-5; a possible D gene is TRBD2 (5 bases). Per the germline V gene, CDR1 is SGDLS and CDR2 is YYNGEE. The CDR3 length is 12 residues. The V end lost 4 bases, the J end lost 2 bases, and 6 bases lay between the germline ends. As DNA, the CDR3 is TGTGCCAGCAGCAGGACTCAAGAGACCCAGTACTTC. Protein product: CASSRTQETQYF.

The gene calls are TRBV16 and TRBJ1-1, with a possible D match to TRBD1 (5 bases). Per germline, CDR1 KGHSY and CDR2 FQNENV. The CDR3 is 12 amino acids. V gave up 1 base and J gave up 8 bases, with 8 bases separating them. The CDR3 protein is CASSQWRTEAFF. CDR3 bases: TGTGCCAGCAGCCAATGGCGGACAGAAGCTTTCTTT.

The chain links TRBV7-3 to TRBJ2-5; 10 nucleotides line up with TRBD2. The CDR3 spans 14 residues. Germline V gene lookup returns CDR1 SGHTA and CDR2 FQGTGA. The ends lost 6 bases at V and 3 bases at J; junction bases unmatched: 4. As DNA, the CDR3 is TGTGCCAGCAGTCCAACTAGCGGGGAAGAGACCCAGTACTTC. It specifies CASSPTSGEETQYF.

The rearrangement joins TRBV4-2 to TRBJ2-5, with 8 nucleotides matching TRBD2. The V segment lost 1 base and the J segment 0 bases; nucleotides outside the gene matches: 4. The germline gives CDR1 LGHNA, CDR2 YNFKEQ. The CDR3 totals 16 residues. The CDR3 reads CASSQVTSGHQETQYF. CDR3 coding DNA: TGTGCCAGCAGCCAAGTAACTAGCGGACACCAAGAGACCCAGTACTTC.

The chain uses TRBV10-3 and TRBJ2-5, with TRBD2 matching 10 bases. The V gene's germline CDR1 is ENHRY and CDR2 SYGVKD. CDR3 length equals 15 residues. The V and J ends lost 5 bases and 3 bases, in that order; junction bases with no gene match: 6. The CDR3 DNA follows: TGTGCCATCAGTAAAATAGCGGGGGGAGAAGAGACCCAGTACTTC. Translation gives CAISKIAGGEETQYF.

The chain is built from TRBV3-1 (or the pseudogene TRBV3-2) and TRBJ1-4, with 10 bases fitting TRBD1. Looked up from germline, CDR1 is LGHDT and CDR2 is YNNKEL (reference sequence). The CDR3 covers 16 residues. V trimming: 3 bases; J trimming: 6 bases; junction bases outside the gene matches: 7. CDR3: CASSHYSGTGDEKLFF. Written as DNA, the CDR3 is TGTGCCAGCAGCCACTACTCCGGGACAGGGGATGAAAAACTGTTTTTT.

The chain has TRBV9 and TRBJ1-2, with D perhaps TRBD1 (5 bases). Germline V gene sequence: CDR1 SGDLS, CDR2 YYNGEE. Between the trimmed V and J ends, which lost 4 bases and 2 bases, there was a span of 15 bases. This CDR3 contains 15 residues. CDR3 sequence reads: CASSTLDSLNYGYTF. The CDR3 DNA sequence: TGTGCCAGCAGCACCCTCGACAGCTTAAACTATGGCTACACCTTC.

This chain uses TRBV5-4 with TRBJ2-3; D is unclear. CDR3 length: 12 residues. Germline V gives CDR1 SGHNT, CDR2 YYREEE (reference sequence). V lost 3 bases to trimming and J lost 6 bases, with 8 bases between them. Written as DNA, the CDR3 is TGTGCCAGCAGCTACCACGCTGATACGCAGTATTTT. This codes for CASSYHADTQYF.

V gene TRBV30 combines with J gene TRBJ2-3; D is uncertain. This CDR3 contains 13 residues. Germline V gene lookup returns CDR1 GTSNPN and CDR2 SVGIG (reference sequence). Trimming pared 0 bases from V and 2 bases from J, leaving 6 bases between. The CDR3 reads CAWSVLTTDTQYF. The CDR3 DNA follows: TGTGCCTGGAGTGTGTTGACCACAGATACGCAGTATTTT. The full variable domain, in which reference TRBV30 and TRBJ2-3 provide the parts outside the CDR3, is SQTIHQWPATLVQPVGSPLSLECTVEGTSNPNLYWYRQAAGRGLQLLFYSVGIGQISSEVPQNLSASRPQDRQFILSSKKLLLSDSGFYLCAWSVLTTDTQYFGPGTRLTVL.

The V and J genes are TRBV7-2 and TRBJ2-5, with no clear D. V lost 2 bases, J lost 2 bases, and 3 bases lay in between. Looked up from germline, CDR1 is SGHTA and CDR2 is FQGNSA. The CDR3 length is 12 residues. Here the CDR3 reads CASSLNQETQYF. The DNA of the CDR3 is TGTGCCAGCAGCTTAAATCAAGAGACCCAGTACTTC.

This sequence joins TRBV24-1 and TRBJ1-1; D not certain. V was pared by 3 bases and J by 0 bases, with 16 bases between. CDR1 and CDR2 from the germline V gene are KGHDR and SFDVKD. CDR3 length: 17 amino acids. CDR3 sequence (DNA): TGTGCCACCAGTGATCCTTGGACCGGGCAGTTGAACACTGAAGCTTTCTTT. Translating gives CATSDPWTGQLNTEAFF.